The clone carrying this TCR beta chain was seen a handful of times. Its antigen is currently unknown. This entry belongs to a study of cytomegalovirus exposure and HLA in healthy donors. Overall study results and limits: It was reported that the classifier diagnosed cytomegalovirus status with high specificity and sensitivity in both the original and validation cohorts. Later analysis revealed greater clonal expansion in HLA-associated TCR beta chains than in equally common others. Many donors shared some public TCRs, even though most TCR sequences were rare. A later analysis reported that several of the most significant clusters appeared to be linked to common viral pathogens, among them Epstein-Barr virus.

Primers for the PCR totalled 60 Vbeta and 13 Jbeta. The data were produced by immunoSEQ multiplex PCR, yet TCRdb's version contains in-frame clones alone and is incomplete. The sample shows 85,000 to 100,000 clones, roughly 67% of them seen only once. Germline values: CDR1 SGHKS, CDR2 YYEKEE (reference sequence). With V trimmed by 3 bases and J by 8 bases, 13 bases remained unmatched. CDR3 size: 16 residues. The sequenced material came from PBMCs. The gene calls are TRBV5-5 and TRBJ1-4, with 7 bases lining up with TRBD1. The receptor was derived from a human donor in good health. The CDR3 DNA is TGTGCCAGCAGCTCTACAGACGGGACAGTAAGGGAAAAACTGTTTTTT. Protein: CASSSTDGTVREKLFF.